This TCR beta chain comes out of a study of OX40 agonist ivuxolimab in advanced cancers. Study as a whole: Patients undergoing dose escalation presented with hepatocellular carcinoma, melanoma, renal cell or head and neck cancer.

Method: immunoSEQ multiplex PCR; TCRdb's copy keeps in-frame clones and lacks some. This table has tens of thousands of clones, approximately 86% appearing once. Samples of blood were obtained at baseline, on cycle 4 day 1, and on cycle 7 day 1. This TCR derives from an adult with an advanced solid tumor such as melanoma, head and neck, liver or kidney cancer. The input for sequencing was CD4+ or CD8+ T cells sorted from blood, taken in a trial of the OX40 agonist ivuxolimab.

CDR3 residues: CASNSENIQYF. The CDR3 DNA reads TGTGCCAGCAACTCGGAAAACATTCAGTACTTC. V and J are TRBV2 and TRBJ2-4; no definite D call. The V gene's germline CDR1 is SNHLY and CDR2 FYNNEI. V lost 7 bases and J lost 5, with 6 bases in between. The CDR3 loop spans 11 amino acids.